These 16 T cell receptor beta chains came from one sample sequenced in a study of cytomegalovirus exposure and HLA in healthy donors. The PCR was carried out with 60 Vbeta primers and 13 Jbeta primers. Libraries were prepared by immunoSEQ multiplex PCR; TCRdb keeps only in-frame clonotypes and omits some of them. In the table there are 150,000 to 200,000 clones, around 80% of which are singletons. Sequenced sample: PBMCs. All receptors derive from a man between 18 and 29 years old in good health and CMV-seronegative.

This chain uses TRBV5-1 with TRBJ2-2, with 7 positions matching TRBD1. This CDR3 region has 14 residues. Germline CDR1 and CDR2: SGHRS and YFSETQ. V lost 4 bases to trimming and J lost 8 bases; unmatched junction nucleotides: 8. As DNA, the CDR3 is TGCGCCAGCAGCGGGACAGAATTCTTGGGGGAGCTGTTTTTT. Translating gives CASSGTEFLGELFF.

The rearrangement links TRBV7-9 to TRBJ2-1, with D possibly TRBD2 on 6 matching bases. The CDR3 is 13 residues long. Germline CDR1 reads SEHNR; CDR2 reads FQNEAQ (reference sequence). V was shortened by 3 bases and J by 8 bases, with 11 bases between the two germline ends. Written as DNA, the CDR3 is TGTGCCAGCAGCTTGGAGGGGTCCCATGAGCAGTTCTTC. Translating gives CASSLEGSHEQFF.

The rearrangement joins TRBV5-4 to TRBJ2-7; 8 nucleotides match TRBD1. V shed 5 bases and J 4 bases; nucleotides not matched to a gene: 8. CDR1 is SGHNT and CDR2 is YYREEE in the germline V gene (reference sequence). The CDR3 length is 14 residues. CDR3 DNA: TGTGCCAGCAGTTTCCGGGACAGGACATACGAGCAGTACTTC. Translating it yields CASSFRDRTYEQYF. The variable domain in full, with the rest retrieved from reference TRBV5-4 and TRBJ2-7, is ETGVTQSPTHLIKTRGQQVTLRCSSQSGHNTVSWYQQALGQGPQFIFQYYREEENGRGNFPPRFSGLQFPNYSSELNVNALELDDSALYLCASSFRDRTYEQYFGPGTRLTVT.

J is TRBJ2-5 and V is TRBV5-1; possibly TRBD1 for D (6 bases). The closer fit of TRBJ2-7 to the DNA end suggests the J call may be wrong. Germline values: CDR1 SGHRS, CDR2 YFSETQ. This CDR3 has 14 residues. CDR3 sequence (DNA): TGCGCCAGCAGCTCCCAAGGGGGAAAAGGCGAGCAGTACTTC. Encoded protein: CASSSQGGKGEQYF.

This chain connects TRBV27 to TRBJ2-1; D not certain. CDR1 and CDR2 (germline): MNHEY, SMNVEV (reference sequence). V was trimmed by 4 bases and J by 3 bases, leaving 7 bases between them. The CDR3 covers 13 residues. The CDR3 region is CASSSRFYNEQFF. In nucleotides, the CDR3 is TGTGCCAGCAGTTCGAGATTCTACAATGAGCAGTTCTTC.

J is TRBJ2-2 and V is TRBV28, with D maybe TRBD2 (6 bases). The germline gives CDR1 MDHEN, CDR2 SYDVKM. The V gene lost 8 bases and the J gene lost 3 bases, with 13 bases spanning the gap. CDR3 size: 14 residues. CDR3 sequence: CASLPGADTGELFF. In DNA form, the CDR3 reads TGTGCCAGCCTTCCGGGAGCCGACACCGGGGAGCTGTTTTTT.

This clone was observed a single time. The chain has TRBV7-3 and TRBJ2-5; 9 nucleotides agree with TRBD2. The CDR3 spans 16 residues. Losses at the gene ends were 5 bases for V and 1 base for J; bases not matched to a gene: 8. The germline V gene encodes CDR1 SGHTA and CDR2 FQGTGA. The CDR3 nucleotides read TGTGCCAGCAGCCCGACTAGCGGCACCCTCCAAGAGACCCAGTACTTC. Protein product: CASSPTSGTLQETQYF.

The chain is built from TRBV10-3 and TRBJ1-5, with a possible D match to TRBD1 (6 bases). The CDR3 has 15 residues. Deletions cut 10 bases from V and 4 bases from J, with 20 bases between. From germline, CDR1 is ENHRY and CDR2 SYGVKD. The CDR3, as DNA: TGTGCCAGCCGATCTGGTGTAGGGGGTAATCAGCCCCAGCATTTT. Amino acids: CASRSGVGGNQPQHF.

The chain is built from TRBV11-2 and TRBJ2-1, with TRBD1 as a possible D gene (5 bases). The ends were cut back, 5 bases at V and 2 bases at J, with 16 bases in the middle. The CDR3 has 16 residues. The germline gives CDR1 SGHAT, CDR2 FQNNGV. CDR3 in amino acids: CASSPSGITTYNEQFF. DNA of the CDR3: TGTGCCAGCAGCCCTTCAGGGATAACGACCTACAATGAGCAGTTCTTC.

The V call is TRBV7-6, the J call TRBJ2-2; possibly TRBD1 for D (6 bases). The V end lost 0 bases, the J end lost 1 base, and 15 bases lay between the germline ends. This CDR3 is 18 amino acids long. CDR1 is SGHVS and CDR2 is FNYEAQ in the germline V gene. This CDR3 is CASSLALDMTGNTGELFF. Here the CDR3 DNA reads TGTGCCAGCAGCTTAGCGCTTGACATGACAGGGAACACCGGGGAGCTGTTTTTT.

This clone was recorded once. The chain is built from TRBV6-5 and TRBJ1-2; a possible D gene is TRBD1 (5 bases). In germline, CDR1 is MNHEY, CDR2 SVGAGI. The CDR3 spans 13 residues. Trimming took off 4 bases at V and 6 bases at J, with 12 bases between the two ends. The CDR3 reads CASSLKGQDGYTF. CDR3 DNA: TGTGCCAGCAGTTTGAAGGGGCAAGATGGCTACACCTTC.

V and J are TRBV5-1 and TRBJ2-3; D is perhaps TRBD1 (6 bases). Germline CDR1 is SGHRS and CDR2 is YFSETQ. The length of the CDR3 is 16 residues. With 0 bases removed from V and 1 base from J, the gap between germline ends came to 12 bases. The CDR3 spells CASSLAWGQRTDTQYF. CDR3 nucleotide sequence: TGCGCCAGCAGCTTGGCCTGGGGGCAGCGCACAGATACGCAGTATTTT.

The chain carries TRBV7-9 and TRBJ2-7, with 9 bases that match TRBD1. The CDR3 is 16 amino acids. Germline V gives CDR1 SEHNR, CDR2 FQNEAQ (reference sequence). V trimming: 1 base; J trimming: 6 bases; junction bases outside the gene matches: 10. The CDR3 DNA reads TGTGCCAGCAGCTTAGTATTTGGGGGGGACAGGGTCGAGCAGTACTTC. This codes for CASSLVFGGDRVEQYF.

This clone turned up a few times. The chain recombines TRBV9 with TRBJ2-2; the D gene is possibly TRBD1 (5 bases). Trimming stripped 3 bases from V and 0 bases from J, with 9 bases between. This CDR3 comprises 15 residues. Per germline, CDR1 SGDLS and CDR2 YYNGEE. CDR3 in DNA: TGTGCCAGCAGCGCCACAGGAGCGAACACCGGGGAGCTGTTTTTT. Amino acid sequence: CASSATGANTGELFF.

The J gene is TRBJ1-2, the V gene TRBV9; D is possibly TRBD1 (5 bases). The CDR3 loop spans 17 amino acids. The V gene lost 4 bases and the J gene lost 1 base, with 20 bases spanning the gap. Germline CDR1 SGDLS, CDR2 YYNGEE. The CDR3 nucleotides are TGTGCCAGCAGCAGGGGCCTGGCAGGATCCCATAACTATGGCTACACCTTC. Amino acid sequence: CASSRGLAGSHNYGYTF. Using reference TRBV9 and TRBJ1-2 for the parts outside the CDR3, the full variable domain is DSGVTQTPKHLITATGQRVTLRCSPRSGDLSVYWYQQSLDQGLQFLIQYYNGEERAKGNILERFSAQQFPDLHSELNLSSLELGDSALYFCASSRGLAGSHNYGYTFGSGTRLTVV.

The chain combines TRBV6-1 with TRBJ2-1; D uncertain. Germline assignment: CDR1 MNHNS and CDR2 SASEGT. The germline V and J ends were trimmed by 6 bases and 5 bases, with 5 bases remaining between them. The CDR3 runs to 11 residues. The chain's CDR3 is CASRRDNEQFF. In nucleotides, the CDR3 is TGTGCCAGCAGGAGAGACAATGAGCAGTTCTTC.